The 30 T cell receptor beta chains in this list originate from one sample, sequenced in a study of T cell repertoires in cytomegalovirus infection. No antigen is known for these receptors. Via MiXCR, TCRdb re-called the reads, giving one row per CDR3 protein. The sample shows about 920,000 distinct CDR3 sequences, around 32% of them seen only once. Sequencing used cultured CD8+ T cells from PBMCs, obtained from culture after CMV antigen stimulation. These TCRs come from a human donor in good health (CMV status not recorded). Some clones in this sample may be carry-over from other donors' samples.

This clonotype was picked up many times. Its ends do not fully match the called genes, so a read error is possible. The chain links TRBV27 to TRBJ1-1, with unresolved D. The CDR3 totals 13 residues. Germline CDR1 and CDR2: MNHEY and SMNVEV (reference sequence). The CDR3 sequence is CASSLSRDTEAFF. CDR3 nucleotides: TGTGCCAGCAGCTTATCGAGGGACACTGAAGCTTTCTTT.

The CDR3 spells CASRDGGNTIYF. In DNA form, the CDR3 reads TGTGCCAGCCGAGACGGGGGAAACACCATATATTTT. The chain recombines TRBV5-4 with TRBJ1-3, with D unclear. V was shortened by 7 bases and J by 4 bases, with 9 bases between the two germline ends. Germline CDR1 and CDR2: SGHNT and YYREEE (reference sequence). The CDR3 totals 12 residues.

The chain is built from TRBV12-3 or TRBV12-4 and TRBJ1-2, with TRBD1 identical over 10 bases. The CDR3 length is 14 residues. V was pared by 6 bases and J by 4 bases, with 5 bases of the junction left unmatched. In DNA form, the CDR3 reads TGTGCCAGCAGAAACCGGGACAGGGGCTATGGCTACACCTTC. It yields the protein CASRNRDRGYGYTF.

The V and J genes are TRBV7-9 and TRBJ2-2, with unresolved D. CDR1 is SEHNR, CDR2 FQNEAQ, per germline (reference sequence). Trimming took off 6 bases at V and 7 bases at J, with 9 bases between the two ends. The CDR3 sequence is 12 residues long. In DNA form, the CDR3 reads TGTGCCAGCAGTCAATTTAGCGGGGAGCTGTTTTTT. The encoded protein is CASSQFSGELFF.

The sample holds a few counts of this clonotype. The rearrangement links TRBV7-9 to TRBJ2-7, with D tentatively TRBD2 (6 bases). The germline V gene has CDR1 SEHNR and CDR2 FQNEAQ (reference sequence). This CDR3 has 17 residues. The germline V and J ends were trimmed by 4 bases and 0 bases, with 19 bases remaining between them. Here the CDR3 reads CASSSPFGTADSYEQYV. The CDR3 region has the DNA TGTGCCAGCAGCTCCCCGTTTGGGACTGCCGACTCCTACGAGCAGTACGTC.

This clonotype was observed at least ten times. This chain joins TRBV12-3 or TRBV12-4 and TRBJ2-1, with 9 bases matching TRBD2. The ends lost 5 bases at V and 3 bases at J; junction bases unmatched: 14. The CDR3 runs to 18 residues. The CDR3 DNA reads as TGTGCCAGCAGTCCAACTAAATTACAGCGGGAGGTCTACAATGAGCAGTTCTTC. Translating gives CASSPTKLQREVYNEQFF.

Points on this clonotype: A much larger clone is a single base away; this may be a read error. The gene calls are TRBV12-3 or TRBV12-4 and TRBJ2-1; a weak D match, TRBD1 (5 bases). The V gene lost 6 bases and the J gene lost 6 bases, with 12 bases spanning the gap. The CDR3 contains 13 residues. The CDR3 sequence: CASSLTALNEQFF. Here the CDR3 DNA reads TGTGCCAGCAGCCTGACAGCGCTCAATGAGCAGTTCTTC.

This clonotype has just a few counts. The chain combines TRBV10-1 with TRBJ1-5; 8 bases line up with TRBD1. Unmatched junction bases numbered 8, after V lost 2 bases and J lost 2 bases. The CDR3 is 17 residues long. Germline-derived CDR1 and CDR2 are WNHNN and SYGVQD (reference sequence). The CDR3: CASSEHLDREGNQPQHF. The CDR3 DNA sequence: TGCGCCAGCAGTGAGCACCTGGACAGGGAGGGCAATCAGCCCCAGCATTTT.

The chain combines TRBV12-3 or TRBV12-4 with TRBJ1-1; TRBD1 aligns across 11 bases. V dropped 5 bases and J dropped 5; count of bases not matched to a gene: 7. The CDR3 spans 15 residues. The DNA of the CDR3 is TGTGCCAGCAGTCCGGACAGGGGGCGGAAAACTGAAGCTTTCTTT. This sequence encodes CASSPDRGRKTEAFF.

Turning to this clonotype: A much larger clonotype is one base distant, so this may be a read error. The chain combines TRBV11-1 with TRBJ2-1; D not resolved. V was pared by 2 bases and J by 6 bases, with 8 bases between. The germline gives CDR1 SGHAT, CDR2 FQDESV (reference sequence). There are 13 residues in the CDR3. This CDR3 is CASSLILINEQFF. The CDR3 region has the DNA TGTGCCAGCAGCTTAATACTCATCAATGAGCAGTTCTTC.

There are many counts of this clonotype. The chain uses TRBV7-8 and TRBJ1-1; D remains unclear. The CDR3 has 13 amino acids. V lost 2 bases and J 1 base, leaving 5 bases between the germline ends. Germline V gene data show CDR1 as SGHVS and CDR2 as FQNEAQ. For the CDR3, the DNA is TGTGCCAGCAGCTTATACGCGAACACTGAAGCTTTCTTT. Its translation: CASSLYANTEAFF.

Worth noting for this clonotype: This could be a read error, since a much larger clone is one nucleotide away. The rearrangement joins TRBV11-3 to TRBJ2-5; D not resolved. Germline CDR1 SGHNT, CDR2 YENEEA. The CDR3 contains 13 residues. CDR3 DNA: TGTGTCAGCAGCTTTACTGGGGAAGAGACCCAGTACTTC. This sequence encodes CVSSFTGEETQYF.

This clonotype was observed a handful of times. The rearrangement links TRBV2 to TRBJ1-2; the D is unclear. The CDR3 totals 14 residues. Germline V lookup: CDR1 SNHLY, CDR2 FYNNEI. V was shortened by 3 bases and J by 3 bases, with 11 bases between the two germline ends. The DNA for the CDR3 is TGTGCCAGCAGTGAGTGGGGATTGGACTATGGCTACACCTTC. Residues: CASSEWGLDYGYTF.

This chain's CDR3 is CASSPFVGYTGELFF. CDR3 DNA sequence: TGTGCCAGCAGCCCGTTCGTTGGTTACACCGGGGAGCTGTTTTTT. J is TRBJ2-2 and V is TRBV7-2; D is undetermined. Germline CDR1 SGHTA, CDR2 FQGNSA. The CDR3 runs to 15 residues. Deletions cut 5 bases from V and 3 bases from J, with 13 bases between.

This rearrangement joins TRBV19 to TRBJ1-2; unclear D gene. Germline CDR1 and CDR2: LNHDA and SQIVND (reference sequence). V was shortened by 8 bases and J by 3 bases, with 10 bases between the two germline ends. This CDR3 has 12 amino acids. CDR3 protein: CASSWVDYGYTF. The CDR3 DNA follows: TGTGCCAGTTCATGGGTGGACTATGGCTACACCTTC.

This clonotype turned up a few times. The rearrangement joins TRBV7-6 to TRBJ2-4; D could derive from TRBD1 or TRBD2 (5 bases each). The CDR3 is 16 residues long. Germline CDR1 and CDR2: SGHVS and FNYEAQ. The V end was cut by 5 bases, the J end by 0 bases, with 14 bases between. This chain's CDR3 is CASSPRDAIAKNIQYF. The CDR3, as DNA: TGTGCCAGCAGCCCCCGGGACGCTATAGCCAAAAACATTCAGTACTTC.

This clonotype has ten or more counts. The chain combines TRBV7-8 with TRBJ1-2, with a tentative D call TRBD1 (6 bases). This CDR3 contains 15 residues. Germline V gene data show CDR1 as SGHVS and CDR2 as FQNEAQ. Trimming took off 1 base at V and 6 bases at J, with 15 bases between the two ends. The CDR3 spells CASSLDSGRGHGYTF. The CDR3, as DNA: TGTGCCAGCAGCTTAGATTCCGGCAGGGGACATGGCTACACCTTC.

The chain carries TRBV15 and TRBJ2-3, with 8 bases matching TRBD2. Trimming removed 6 bases from V and 3 bases from J; junction bases left unmatched: 11. The CDR3 runs to 16 residues. CDR1 is LNHNV, CDR2 YYDKDF, per germline (reference sequence). CDR3 coding DNA: TGTGCCACCAGGTTGAGCGGGGGCGACAGTACAGATACGCAGTATTTT. This gives the protein CATRLSGGDSTDTQYF.

The genes are TRBV5-4 and TRBJ2-2; a weak D match, TRBD1 (5 bases). V was cut by 0 bases and J by 4 bases, with 10 bases left in between. The CDR3 contains 15 residues. In germline, CDR1 is SGHNT, CDR2 YYREEE (reference sequence). The CDR3 region has the DNA TGTGCCAGCAGCTTGGGCCAGGGTCTCACCGGGGAGCTGTTTTTT. Residues: CASSLGQGLTGELFF. The whole variable domain, remainder taken from reference TRBV5-4 and TRBJ2-2, is ETGVTQSPTHLIKTRGQQVTLRCSSQSGHNTVSWYQQALGQGPQFIFQYYREEENGRGNFPPRFSGLQFPNYSSELNVNALELDDSALYLCASSLGQGLTGELFFGEGSRLTVL.

The chain has TRBV7-9 and TRBJ1-1; 7 bases match TRBD1. Trimming cost V 5 bases and J 2 bases; bases outside gene matches: 8. The CDR3 is 15 residues long. CDR1 SEHNR and CDR2 FQNEAQ come from the germline V gene (reference sequence). CDR3 loop: CASSTPRGINTEAFF. In DNA form, the CDR3 reads TGTGCCAGCAGCACCCCCAGGGGGATAAACACTGAAGCTTTCTTT.

The chain joins TRBV7-9 to TRBJ2-7; the D gene is possibly TRBD1 (5 bases). This CDR3 has 15 amino acids. V lost 4 bases and J 0 bases, leaving 13 bases between the germline ends. The V gene's germline CDR1 is SEHNR and CDR2 FQNEAQ (reference sequence). In DNA, the CDR3 is TGTGCCAGCAGCTACTACCAGGGCAGCTCCTACGAGCAGTACTTC. Protein product: CASSYYQGSSYEQYF.

This clonotype was seen a handful of times. The J gene is TRBJ2-1, the V gene TRBV4-1, with 10 bases identical to TRBD2. V lost 4 bases and J lost 1; bases outside the gene matches: 10. The germline CDR1 and CDR2 sequences are MGHRA and YSYEKL. This CDR3 region has 18 residues. This CDR3 is CASSLRQIAGGSYNEQFF. The DNA for the CDR3 is TGCGCCAGCAGCCTCCGACAGATAGCGGGGGGATCCTACAATGAGCAGTTCTTC.

The J gene is TRBJ2-2, the V gene TRBV12-3 or TRBV12-4, with 7 bases fitting TRBD1. The CDR3 covers 15 residues. V lost 9 bases to trimming and J lost 2 bases; unmatched junction nucleotides: 9. The CDR3 spells CASSGTAKNTGELFF. The DNA of the CDR3 is TGTGCCAGTTCGGGGACAGCCAAAAACACCGGGGAGCTGTTTTTT.

This chain uses TRBV20-1 with TRBJ2-5; a possible D gene is TRBD2 (5 bases). This CDR3 spans 17 amino acids. Looked up from germline, CDR1 is DFQATT and CDR2 is SNEGSKA (reference sequence). V was pared by 4 bases and J by 4 bases, with 25 bases between. Here the CDR3 DNA reads TGCAGTGCTAATTGGTTGCGCGTTCGGGGTACCCGAGAGACCCAGTACTTC. Translating gives CSANWLRVRGTRETQYF.

This clonotype was observed many times. The V call is TRBV7-6, the J call TRBJ2-1; D is ambiguous. Trimming took off 5 bases at V and 0 bases at J, with 11 bases between the two ends. Germline CDR1 reads SGHVS; CDR2 reads FNYEAQ. The CDR3 runs to 15 residues. CDR3 DNA: TGTGCCAGCAGCCCGACGGTTAGCTCCTACAATGAGCAGTTCTTC. It encodes CASSPTVSSYNEQFF.

The chain recombines TRBV7-9 with TRBJ2-5; 8 bases map to TRBD1. Germline trimming cut 5 bases from V and 4 bases from J; bases unmatched to any gene: 9. The CDR3 runs 15 residues. Germline lookup yields CDR1 SEHNR and CDR2 FQNEAQ (reference sequence). CDR3 sequence (DNA): TGTGCCAGCAGCCAAGGACAGGGTATCCGAGAGACCCAGTACTTC. Its protein is CASSQGQGIRETQYF. The variable domain in full, with the rest retrieved from reference TRBV7-9 and TRBJ2-5, is DTGVSQNPRHKITKRGQNVTFRCDPISEHNRLYWYRQTLGQGPEFLTYFQNEAQLEKSRLLSDRFSAERPKGSFSTLEIQRTEQGDSAMYLCASSQGQGIRETQYFGPGTRLLVL.

Note on this clonotype: This sequence may be a read error, since a much larger clone differs from it by one base. This sequence joins TRBV7-2 and TRBJ2-1; D may match TRBD1 or TRBD2 (6 bases each). The CDR3 extends over 13 amino acids. Germline V gene sequence: CDR1 SGHTA, CDR2 FQGNSA. The CDR3 nucleotides read TGTGCCAGCAGCGGCGGGACAATCAATGGGCAGTTCTTC. This codes for CASSGGTINGQFF.

A remark on this clonotype: Germline is not matched at one junction end, which may reflect a read error. The chain uses TRBV19 and TRBJ2-7, with D tentatively TRBD2 (6 bases). The CDR3 sequence is 14 residues long. CDR1 is LNHDA, CDR2 SQIVND, per germline (reference sequence). CDR3 coding DNA: TGTGTCAGTACGCGGGACTCGGGCTTCAACGAGCAGTACTTC. Protein sequence: CVSTRDSGFNEQYF. The full variable domain, in which reference TRBV19 and TRBJ2-7 provide the parts outside the CDR3, is DGGITQSPKYLFRKEGQNVTLSCEQNLNHDAMYWYRQDPGQGLRLIYYSQIVNDFQKGDIAEGYSVSREKKESFPLTVTSAQKNPTAFYLCVSTRDSGFNEQYFGPGTRLTVT.

This clonotype was seen repeatedly, ten times or more. This chain links TRBV12-3 or TRBV12-4 with TRBJ1-2; D unresolved. V dropped 3 bases and J dropped 2 bases, with 13 bases sitting between them. The CDR3 runs 15 residues. CDR3 protein: CASSFRRDPNYGYTF. The CDR3 nucleotides read TGTGCCAGCAGTTTTAGGAGGGATCCGAACTATGGCTACACCTTC.

This clonotype was counted at least ten times. For the CDR3, the DNA is TGTGCCAGCAGCTTAGCCGTGAAGGAAGCTTTCTTT. Its protein is CASSLAVKEAFF. The rearrangement uses TRBV7-9 and TRBJ1-1; D not resolved. The CDR3 spans 12 residues. The germline V gene has CDR1 SEHNR and CDR2 FQNEAQ (reference sequence). V lost 0 bases and J lost 8, with 7 bases in between.